The next 21 T cell receptor beta chains were all read from a single sample in a study of cytomegalovirus exposure and HLA in healthy donors (dated by TCRdb to about 2017). Libraries were made using the immunoSEQ multiplex PCR assay. The multiplex PCR relied on a mix of 60 forward primers for TCR Vbeta segments and 13 reverse primers for TCR Jbeta segments. TCRdb obtained this table from immuneACCESS and retained in-frame rearrangements with V and J assigned. These tables miss some clones; where compared with another copy, unresolved V genes account for less than half of the shortfall, and the remainder is unexplained. The table for this sample lists 150,000 to 200,000 clones. The top ten clonotypes cover about 6.5% of the sample. The sample comprised PBMCs. Every receptor here comes from a man aged 25-45 years in good health and CMV-seronegative.

V and J are TRBV5-6 and TRBJ1-2; weak D call: TRBD1 (5 bases). This CDR3 is built from 15 residues. CDR1 SGHDT and CDR2 YYEEEE come from the germline V gene. The V end was cut by 4 bases, the J end by 5 bases, with 18 bases between. The CDR3 sequence: CASSRLEGRGYGYTF. CDR3 nucleotides: TGTGCCAGCAGCAGGTTGGAGGGGCGGGGGTATGGCTACACCTTC.

Of note for this clone: Other DNA sequences of this sample code for an identical CDR3. The chain's CDR3 is CASSLRGSYEQYF. In nucleotides, the CDR3 is TGTGCCAGCAGCTTGCGAGGGAGCTACGAGCAGTACTTC. V is TRBV5-4 and J is TRBJ2-7; TRBD2 might be the D (5 bases). Trimming pared 1 base from V and 3 bases from J, leaving 8 bases between. The CDR3 runs 13 residues. Germline CDR1 and CDR2: SGHNT and YYREEE (reference sequence). Variable domain in full (rest from reference TRBV5-4 and TRBJ2-7): ETGVTQSPTHLIKTRGQQVTLRCSSQSGHNTVSWYQQALGQGPQFIFQYYREEENGRGNFPPRFSGLQFPNYSSELNVNALELDDSALYLCASSLRGSYEQYFGPGTRLTVT.

The chain recombines TRBV5-1 with TRBJ2-3, with 8 bases that match TRBD1. The germline V gene encodes CDR1 SGHRS and CDR2 YFSETQ. There are 15 residues in the CDR3. V shed 4 bases, J shed 4 bases, and the junction held 8 bases outside the gene matches. The CDR3 sequence: CASSTQGQAADTQYF. The CDR3 DNA follows: TGCGCCAGCAGCACCCAGGGACAGGCAGCAGATACGCAGTATTTT.

V is TRBV6-5 and J is TRBJ1-4; D remains unclear. This CDR3 is built from 14 residues. With 5 bases removed from V and 4 bases from J, the gap between germline ends came to 11 bases. Germline-derived CDR1 and CDR2 are MNHEY and SVGAGI. This chain's CDR3 is CASSGSRGNEKLFF. Here the CDR3 DNA reads TGTGCCAGCAGTGGTTCGCGGGGTAATGAAAAACTGTTTTTT.

This CDR3 is CASSSGLAESYEQYF. CDR3 nucleotide sequence: TGCGCCAGCAGCTCGGGACTAGCTGAATCCTACGAGCAGTACTTC. The rearrangement links TRBV5-1 to TRBJ2-7, with TRBD2 identical over 9 bases. Germline V gene lookup returns CDR1 SGHRS and CDR2 YFSETQ. This CDR3 contains 15 residues. With 3 bases clipped from V and 1 base from J, the junction kept 5 bases outside the gene matches.

The CDR3 loop reads CASNKERENTEAFF. DNA of the CDR3: TGTGCCAGCAACAAAGAGCGGGAGAACACTGAAGCTTTCTTT. This chain links TRBV9 with TRBJ1-1; D ambiguous. Germline loops: CDR1 SGDLS, CDR2 YYNGEE. The CDR3 totals 14 residues. V lost 6 bases, J lost 1 base, and 13 bases lay in between.

V and J are TRBV7-2 and TRBJ2-7; D not resolved. The germline gives CDR1 SGHTA, CDR2 FQGNSA. V was pared by 3 bases and J by 4 bases, with 7 bases between. This CDR3 has 12 amino acids. The CDR3 nucleotides read TGTGCCAGCAGCTTTCTGTATTACGAGCAGTACTTC. This codes for CASSFLYYEQYF.

The chain carries TRBV6-1 and TRBJ1-2, with D possibly being TRBD1 (6 bases). This CDR3 region has 15 residues. Trimming shortened V by 3 bases and J by 2 bases, and 13 bases separated the two germline ends. The germline V gene has CDR1 MNHNS and CDR2 SASEGT. CDR3 in DNA: TGTGCCAGCAGTGACCCCCAGACAGGAAACTATGGCTACACCTTC. Amino acids: CASSDPQTGNYGYTF.

This chain uses TRBV7-2 with TRBJ1-5, with TRBD1 identical over 10 bases. This CDR3 contains 17 residues. V trimming: 5 bases; J trimming: 4 bases; junction bases outside the gene matches: 11. Germline assignment: CDR1 SGHTA and CDR2 FQGNSA. CDR3 in DNA: TGTGCCAGCAGCCCCGGGACAGGGGAAGTTGGGAATCAGCCCCAGCATTTT. Translating gives CASSPGTGEVGNQPQHF.

The chain carries TRBV5-8 and TRBJ1-5; 8 bases are a match to TRBD1. CDR3 size: 14 residues. Germline CDR1 SGHTS, CDR2 YDEGEE. Trimming at V came to 4 bases and at J to 7 bases, leaving 7 bases not matched to a gene. The CDR3 DNA sequence: TGTGCCAGCAGCCACCGGGACAGGAGGCAGCCCCAGCATTTT. Residues: CASSHRDRRQPQHF. Based on the CDR3 plus reference TRBV5-8 and TRBJ1-5, the full variable domain is EAGVTQSPTHLIKTRGQQATLRCSPISGHTSVYWYQQALGLGLQFLLWYDEGEERNRGNFPPRFSGRQFPNYSSELNVNALELEDSALYLCASSHRDRRQPQHFGDGTRLSIL.

This chain links TRBV27 with TRBJ1-1; no firm D call. Germline V gene sequence: CDR1 MNHEY, CDR2 SMNVEV (reference sequence). The CDR3 runs to 14 residues. Trimming removed 0 bases from V and 0 bases from J, with 5 bases in between. CDR3 sequence (DNA): TGTGCCAGCAGTTTATCATCCGTGAACACTGAAGCTTTCTTT. It translates to CASSLSSVNTEAFF.

The chain combines TRBV4-1 with TRBJ1-3; D remains unclear. Germline loops: CDR1 MGHRA, CDR2 YSYEKL. V shed 2 bases and J shed 6 bases, with 17 bases lying between them. The CDR3 consists of 16 residues. Written as DNA, the CDR3 is TGCGCCAGCAGCCAACTCGCCCGGGAACGACAAAACACCATATATTTT. Residues: CASSQLARERQNTIYF.

The V gene is TRBV2, the J gene TRBJ1-2; 9 positions match TRBD1. Germline-derived CDR1 and CDR2 are SNHLY and FYNNEI. V shed 7 bases, J shed 2 bases, and the junction held 5 bases outside the gene matches. The CDR3 covers 14 residues. Here the CDR3 reads CASTRTGVNYGYTF. CDR3 coding DNA: TGTGCCAGCACAAGGACAGGGGTGAACTATGGCTACACCTTC.

The gene calls are TRBV5-1 and TRBJ1-1, with TRBD1 matching 8 bases. Germline trimming cut 1 base from V and 1 base from J; bases unmatched to any gene: 3. The CDR3 has 15 amino acids. Germline lookup yields CDR1 SGHRS and CDR2 YFSETQ. The CDR3 nucleotides read TGCGCCAGCAGCTTGTCGACAGGGGCGAACACTGAAGCTTTCTTT. Translating it yields CASSLSTGANTEAFF.

V gene TRBV5-1 combines with J gene TRBJ2-7; 7 nucleotides align to TRBD1. CDR3 size: 11 residues. Germline trimming cut 4 bases from V and 10 bases from J; bases unmatched to any gene: 5. Germline loops: CDR1 SGHRS, CDR2 YFSETQ. CDR3 nucleotides: TGCGCCAGCAGCGTCGACAGGGAACAGTACTTC. Translation: CASSVDREQYF.

The rearrangement links TRBV30 to TRBJ1-4; D is unclear. This CDR3 is built from 13 residues. Germline CDR1 is GTSNPN and CDR2 is SVGIG (reference sequence). The V end lost 4 bases, the J end lost 5 bases, and 11 bases lay between the germline ends. The CDR3 nucleotides are TGTGCCTGGAATCCGGAGGAGAATGAAAAACTGTTTTTT. It specifies CAWNPEENEKLFF.

The chain is built from TRBV4-1 and TRBJ1-4, with TRBD1 matching 7 bases. The J segment lost 1 base and the V segment lost 2 bases, leaving 1 base of the junction unmatched. CDR1 is MGHRA and CDR2 is YSYEKL in the germline V gene. CDR3 length: 15 residues. CDR3 sequence reads: CASSQTGVTNEKLFF. The CDR3 DNA reads as TGCGCCAGCAGCCAAACAGGGGTAACTAATGAAAAACTGTTTTTT.

The CDR3 is CASSENSHRGTEAFF. For the CDR3, the DNA is TGTGCCAGCAGCGAAAACAGCCACCGGGGCACTGAAGCTTTCTTT. The V call is TRBV9, the J call TRBJ1-1; no definite D call. Between the trimmed V and J ends, which lost 3 bases and 4 bases, there was a span of 16 bases. Germline V gene sequence: CDR1 SGDLS, CDR2 YYNGEE. This CDR3 region has 15 residues.

The chain has TRBV29-1 and TRBJ2-3, with a possible D match to TRBD2 (6 bases). V was trimmed by 8 bases and J by 1 base, leaving 13 bases between them. Germline-derived CDR1 and CDR2 are SQVTM and ANQGSEA. This CDR3 comprises 13 residues. CDR3 DNA sequence: TGCAGCTCCAAGGGAGGCGGCACAGATACGCAGTATTTT. Its protein is CSSKGGGTDTQYF.

The gene calls are TRBV5-1 and TRBJ2-5; 7 bases align to TRBD2. The DNA end lines up better with TRBJ2-7; the J call may be wrong. The CDR3 covers 15 residues. Germline CDR1 SGHRS, CDR2 YFSETQ. This CDR3 is CASSSYSSGPYEQYF. Here the CDR3 DNA reads TGCGCCAGCAGCTCCTATTCTAGCGGTCCCTACGAGCAGTACTTC.

The chain recombines TRBV29-1 with TRBJ1-4, with TRBD1 matching over 7 bases. Germline values: CDR1 SQVTM, CDR2 ANQGSEA. The CDR3 is 13 amino acids. Unmatched junction bases numbered 6, after V lost 7 bases and J lost 4 bases. The CDR3 DNA is TGCAGCGCCCACGGACAGGTTAATGAAAAACTGTTTTTT. This encodes CSAHGQVNEKLFF.